This T cell receptor (beta chain) was sequenced in a study of T cells in Graves' hyperthyroidism and ophthalmopathy. Amplification of TCR beta CDR3 regions used RNA as the template. HTBI primers were the set used in a first-round RT-PCR of the TCR CDR3. TCRdb called the multiplex PCR reads again in MiXCR, with one record for every CDR3 protein. The table shows some 530,000 distinct CDR3 sequences, with under 25% occurring only once. To note about this clonotype: No antigen is known for it.

General study results and limits: Most thyroid clonotypes expanded above 0.001 were also detected in blood.

Germline CDR1 and CDR2: LNHDA and SQIVND (reference sequence). This CDR3 spans 14 amino acids. Unmatched junction bases numbered 4, after V lost 6 bases and J lost 3 bases. The sequence derives from a woman between 65 and 79 years old with Graves' ophthalmopathy. The rearrangement uses TRBV19 and TRBJ2-1; 8 bases are a match to TRBD2. Material: blood. CDR3: CASRPAGVYNEQFF. In nucleotides, the CDR3 is TGTGCCAGTAGGCCAGCGGGAGTCTACAATGAGCAGTTCTTC.